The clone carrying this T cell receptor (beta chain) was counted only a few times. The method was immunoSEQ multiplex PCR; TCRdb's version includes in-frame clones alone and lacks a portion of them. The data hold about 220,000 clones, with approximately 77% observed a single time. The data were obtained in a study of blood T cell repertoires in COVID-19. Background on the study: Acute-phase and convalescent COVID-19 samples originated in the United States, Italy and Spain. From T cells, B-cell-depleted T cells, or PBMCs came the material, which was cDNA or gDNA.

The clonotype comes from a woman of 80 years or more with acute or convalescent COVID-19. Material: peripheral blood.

CDR3 region: CASSQDRGTGVSYEQYF. The DNA of the CDR3 is TGTGCCAGCAGCCAAGATCGTGGGACAGGGGTCTCCTACGAGCAGTACTTC. The rearrangement joins TRBV3-1 (or the pseudogene TRBV3-2) to TRBJ2-7, with 10 bases aligning to TRBD1. The CDR3 has 17 amino acids. Germline V lookup: CDR1 LGHDT, CDR2 YNNKEL (reference sequence). Trimming at V came to 0 bases and at J to 0 bases, leaving 5 bases not matched to a gene.